This T cell receptor (beta chain) derives from a study of regulatory T cells in long-lasting Graves disease. J gave up 6 bases and V 4 bases, and 10 bases lay outside the gene matches. This CDR3 region has 15 residues. The germline gives CDR1 LGHNA, CDR2 YSLEER. In building TCR beta libraries, iRepertoire HTBI primers were used together with Arm-PCR of CDR3 regions. TCRdb recomputed calls from the multiplex PCR reads with MiXCR, one row per CDR3 protein. The table has about 440,000 distinct CDR3 sequences, approximately 16% seen once. The sample's time point: newly diagnosed GD, antithyroid drugs for less than 3 months. PBMCs were the source of the RNA used for TCR sequencing. The same sample was also studied in work on T cells in Graves' hyperthyroidism and ophthalmopathy.

The chain combines TRBV4-3 with TRBJ2-3; 7 nucleotides match TRBD2. The sequence was obtained from a woman aged 30 to 39 with Graves disease. Specimen: peripheral blood mononuclear cells (PBMCs), collected at new diagnosis, from a patient treated with antithyroid drugs. CDR3 protein: CASSLVAGAGDTQYF. The CDR3 coding sequence is TGCGCCAGCAGCCTAGTAGCGGGTGCGGGGGATACGCAGTATTTT.